The present T cell receptor beta chain was sequenced within a study of glioma-infiltrating T cells after dendritic cell vaccination. All glioblastoma patients lacked an isocitrate dehydrogenase mutation. Input was 2 to 2.5 ug genomic DNA, or all available if less. Using immunoSEQ multiplex PCR, the repertoire was profiled, and TCRdb retains in-frame clones only, with some absent. The table shows about 95,000 clones, with more than 75% occurring only once. The TCR comes from a human donor with glioblastoma. The sequences come from blood, collected before dendritic cell vaccination.

CDR3 sequence: CASSYATGIQETQYF. CDR3 sequence (DNA): TGTGCCAGCAGTTACGCGACAGGGATCCAAGAGACCCAGTACTTC. The chain combines TRBV6-6 with TRBJ2-5; 7 bases line up with TRBD1. Per germline, CDR1 MNHNY and CDR2 SVGAGI (reference sequence). J was trimmed by 1 base and V by 2 bases; bases with no gene match: 4. CDR3 size: 15 residues.